One and the same sample provided the 30 T cell receptor beta chains below, sequenced in a study of blood T cell repertoires in COVID-19. Method: immunoSEQ multiplex PCR; TCRdb's copy keeps in-frame clones and lacks some. This repertoire shows under 400,000 clones, 80% to 90% found once; its top ten account for approximately 4.6%. Material: PBMCs or T cells enriched from blood (not recorded which). All receptors come from a woman in her thirties or forties with acute COVID-19.

The V gene is TRBV28, the J gene TRBJ1-1; TRBD1 aligns across 8 bases. V gave up 8 bases and J gave up 5 bases; unmatched junction bases: 16. Germline loops: CDR1 MDHEN, CDR2 SYDVKM. This CDR3 region has 16 residues. The CDR3 region has the DNA TGTGCCAGCCGACGAGTTTGGCAGGGGGCGCTTACTGAAGCTTTCTTT. Translated: CASRRVWQGALTEAFF.

The rearrangement links TRBV2 to TRBJ2-7; D perhaps matches TRBD2 (6 bases). CDR1 and CDR2 (germline): SNHLY, FYNNEI. The CDR3 is 11 amino acids. Deletions cut 6 bases from V and 6 bases from J, with 9 bases between. The CDR3 DNA is TGTGCCAGCAGGGAGGGAGTCGAGCAGTACTTC. Translated, it gives CASREGVEQYF.

The CDR3 spells CASSLVRLATYNEQFF. CDR3 coding DNA: TGCGCCAGCAGCTTGGTTCGGCTAGCCACCTACAATGAGCAGTTCTTC. The gene calls are TRBV5-1 and TRBJ2-1, with a possible D match to TRBD2 (5 bases). Germline V lookup: CDR1 SGHRS, CDR2 YFSETQ. The V and J ends lost 0 bases and 2 bases respectively, with 12 bases between them. This CDR3 is built from 16 residues. Together with reference TRBV5-1 and TRBJ2-1, the CDR3 gives the full variable domain: KAGVTQTPRYLIKTRGQQVTLSCSPISGHRSVSWYQQTPGQGLQFLFEYFSETQRNKGNFPGRFSGRQFSNSRSEMNVSTLELGDSALYLCASSLVRLATYNEQFFGPGTRLTVL.

The chain uses TRBV7-2 and TRBJ2-7; D possibly corresponds to TRBD1 (6 bases). The germline CDR1 and CDR2 sequences are SGHTA and FQGNSA. The CDR3 spans 16 residues. V dropped 4 bases and J dropped 0 bases, with 16 bases sitting between them. The CDR3 here is CASSSRQDSFSYEQYF. Written as DNA, the CDR3 is TGTGCCAGCAGCTCACGACAGGACTCTTTCTCCTACGAGCAGTACTTC.

CDR3 sequence (DNA): TGTGCCAGCAGCTACCCGGGAGATACGCAGTATTTT. Translating it yields CASSYPGDTQYF. V usage is TRBV5-5 and J usage is TRBJ2-3; no clear D. Germline V gene lookup returns CDR1 SGHKS and CDR2 YYEKEE (reference sequence). The CDR3 totals 12 residues. Deletions cut 3 bases from V and 5 bases from J, with 7 bases between.

The V gene is TRBV11-1, the J gene TRBJ1-2, with 7 bases aligning to TRBD1. The CDR3 is 13 amino acids. Germline-derived CDR1 and CDR2 are SGHAT and FQDESV (reference sequence). V lost 5 bases to trimming and J lost 5 bases; unmatched junction nucleotides: 5. The CDR3 DNA reads as TGTGCCAGCAGCCGACAGGGCGCGTATGGCTACACCTTC. Amino acid sequence: CASSRQGAYGYTF.

V and J are TRBV19 and TRBJ2-2; 7 bases agree with TRBD1. Trimming cost V 1 base and J 6 bases; bases outside gene matches: 8. Germline loops: CDR1 LNHDA, CDR2 SQIVND (reference sequence). This CDR3 region has 16 residues. CDR3 residues: CASSIVPGQMAGELFF. The CDR3 DNA follows: TGTGCCAGTAGTATAGTCCCGGGACAGATGGCCGGGGAGCTGTTTTTT.

V is TRBV4-3 and J is TRBJ1-2, with a possible D match to TRBD1 (6 bases). The V and J ends lost 0 bases and 4 bases respectively, with 12 bases between them. Germline lookup yields CDR1 LGHNA and CDR2 YSLEER. The CDR3 sequence is 15 residues long. CDR3 sequence reads: CASSQDRTAIYGYTF. The CDR3 DNA reads TGCGCCAGCAGCCAAGATCGGACAGCGATCTATGGCTACACCTTC.

J is TRBJ2-7 and V is TRBV6-5, with TRBD1 identical over 7 bases. The V and J ends lost 0 bases and 6 bases, in that order; junction bases with no gene match: 5. Looked up from germline, CDR1 is MNHEY and CDR2 is SVGAGI. The CDR3 runs to 14 residues. This CDR3 is CASSYSRGQFEQYF. CDR3 in DNA: TGTGCCAGCAGTTACTCGAGGGGGCAGTTCGAGCAGTACTTC.

The chain uses TRBV4-1 and TRBJ2-3; 11 bases map to TRBD2. Germline V gene data show CDR1 as MGHRA and CDR2 as YSYEKL. The CDR3 has 17 amino acids. Trimming removed 4 bases from V and 6 bases from J; junction bases left unmatched: 12. CDR3 in DNA: TGCGCCAGCAGCCTACCTAGATCTAGCGGGGGGAGGGATACGCAGTATTTT. Amino acid sequence: CASSLPRSSGGRDTQYF.

The chain uses TRBV7-3 and TRBJ2-7; TRBD1 agrees at 10 bases. V was clipped by 4 bases and J by 5 bases; unmatched bases: 5. Germline CDR1 is SGHTA and CDR2 is FQGTGA. The CDR3 is made up of 14 amino acids. The CDR3 protein is CASSSGTGAHEQYF. The CDR3 DNA reads as TGTGCCAGCAGCTCCGGGACAGGGGCACACGAGCAGTACTTC.

This clone was counted only a few times. The V and J genes are TRBV14 and TRBJ1-1; a weak D match, TRBD1 (5 bases). V was pared by 5 bases and J by 5 bases, with 15 bases between. This CDR3 comprises 14 residues. Germline lookup yields CDR1 SGHDN and CDR2 FVKESK. The CDR3 loop reads CASSGARGGTEAFF. CDR3 coding DNA: TGTGCCAGCAGCGGGGCCCGGGGGGGGACTGAAGCTTTCTTT.

In its sample, this clone was seen once. This chain connects TRBV12-3 or TRBV12-4 to TRBJ2-6; D is uncertain. The V end lost 3 bases, the J end lost 4 bases, and 4 bases lay between the germline ends. The CDR3 runs to 13 residues. DNA for the CDR3: TGTGCCAGCAGTTTTTCAGGGGCCAACGTCCTGACTTTC. This encodes CASSFSGANVLTF.

The chain employs TRBV28 and TRBJ1-5; TRBD1 matches 7 bases. With 10 bases clipped from V and 6 bases from J, the junction kept 6 bases outside the gene matches. The CDR3 contains 12 residues. Germline values: CDR1 MDHEN, CDR2 SYDVKM. CDR3 sequence reads: CAIKEGAQPQHF. The CDR3 DNA sequence: TGTGCCATCAAGGAGGGGGCTCAGCCCCAGCATTTT.

This chain joins TRBV20-1 and TRBJ2-5, with TRBD1 matching 10 bases. This CDR3 is built from 15 residues. Looked up from germline, CDR1 is DFQATT and CDR2 is SNEGSKA (reference sequence). V dropped 3 bases and J dropped 4; count of bases not matched to a gene: 8. In nucleotides, the CDR3 is TGCAGTGCTAGTTCCCCAAGGACAGGGGGAGAGACCCAGTACTTC. Protein sequence: CSASSPRTGGETQYF.

The rearrangement uses TRBV7-2 and TRBJ2-1, with 7 bases matching TRBD1. CDR1 and CDR2 from the germline V gene are SGHTA and FQGNSA. The V and J ends lost 3 bases and 1 base, in that order; junction bases with no gene match: 3. The CDR3 loop spans 15 amino acids. The CDR3 spells CASSLGTVSYNEQFF. CDR3 bases: TGTGCCAGCAGCTTGGGGACAGTGTCCTACAATGAGCAGTTCTTC.

V gene TRBV11-2 combines with J gene TRBJ2-3; 9 nucleotides match TRBD2. From germline, CDR1 is SGHAT and CDR2 FQNNGV. The CDR3 is made up of 17 amino acids. J gave up 0 bases and V 5 bases, and 9 bases lay outside the gene matches. The chain's CDR3 is CASSRPSGVSSTDTQYF. As DNA, the CDR3 is TGTGCCAGCAGCCGCCCTAGCGGGGTATCTAGCACAGATACGCAGTATTTT.

The count of this clone is one. V gene TRBV3-1 (or the pseudogene TRBV3-2) combines with J gene TRBJ2-3; tentative D call: TRBD1 (5 bases). The CDR3 is made up of 15 amino acids. The V gene's germline CDR1 is LGHDT and CDR2 YNNKEL (reference sequence). Trimming cost V 1 base and J 8 bases, with 16 bases left between them. The DNA of the CDR3 is TGTGCCAGCAGCCAAGGGGGCCTCCCGTTAGGTACGCAGTATTTT. Its protein is CASSQGGLPLGTQYF.

V usage is TRBV18 and J usage is TRBJ2-1; 8 nucleotides match TRBD1. V lost 6 bases to trimming and J lost 4 bases; unmatched junction nucleotides: 5. CDR3 length equals 14 residues. Germline CDR1 reads KGHSH; CDR2 reads LQKENI. This CDR3 is CASSPDRVYNEQFF. The CDR3 DNA is TGTGCCAGCTCGCCGGACAGGGTGTACAATGAGCAGTTCTTC.

The chain is built from TRBV19 and TRBJ1-1; no reliable D call. CDR3 size: 14 residues. The V and J ends lost 3 bases and 5 bases respectively, with 13 bases between them. CDR1 is LNHDA and CDR2 is SQIVND in the germline V gene (reference sequence). This chain's CDR3 is CASSITGVLTEAFF. CDR3 sequence (DNA): TGTGCCAGTAGTATCACCGGGGTCCTTACTGAAGCTTTCTTT.

The chain is built from TRBV6-5 and TRBJ2-7; tentative D call: TRBD1 (6 bases). The length of the CDR3 is 14 residues. The germline gives CDR1 MNHEY, CDR2 SVGAGI. With 4 bases removed from V and 4 bases from J, the gap between germline ends came to 14 bases. The CDR3 sequence: CASSFTGSSYEQYF. DNA for the CDR3: TGTGCCAGCAGTTTTACAGGGAGTTCGTACGAGCAGTACTTC.

The chain recombines TRBV2 with TRBJ1-3; D might be TRBD1 (5 bases). CDR1 SNHLY and CDR2 FYNNEI come from the germline V gene. V was trimmed by 3 bases and J by 1 base, leaving 10 bases between them. This CDR3 comprises 15 residues. The CDR3 DNA reads as TGTGCCAGCAGTGAGGGAGGGGTTTCTGGAAACACCATATATTTT. Amino acids: CASSEGGVSGNTIYF.

CDR3 sequence reads: CASSIETRLLLGGYTF. CDR3 in DNA: TGTGCCAGTAGTATTGAAACTAGGCTCCTACTAGGAGGCTACACCTTC. This chain uses TRBV19 with TRBJ1-2; D ambiguous. Trimming shortened V by 3 bases and J by 8 bases, and 22 bases separated the two germline ends. The germline V gene encodes CDR1 LNHDA and CDR2 SQIVND (reference sequence). CDR3 length: 16 amino acids.

The CDR3 region is CASSPRQGASYGYTF. The CDR3 DNA reads TGTGCCAGCAGCCCTAGACAGGGGGCTAGCTATGGCTACACCTTC. The chain is built from TRBV9 and TRBJ1-2, with 10 bases lining up with TRBD1. J was trimmed by 4 bases and V by 4 bases; bases with no gene match: 7. Germline V gives CDR1 SGDLS, CDR2 YYNGEE. The CDR3 has 15 residues.

V and J are TRBV28 and TRBJ2-5; 10 nucleotides line up with TRBD2. After removal of 2 bases from V and 2 bases from J, the junction contained 2 bases not matched to a gene. The CDR3 consists of 15 residues. Germline CDR1 and CDR2: MDHEN and SYDVKM. CDR3 amino acids: CASSLSGRVQETQYF. In nucleotides, the CDR3 is TGTGCCAGCAGTTTAAGCGGGAGGGTTCAAGAGACCCAGTACTTC. Full variable domain (remainder filled in from reference TRBV28 and TRBJ2-5): DVKVTQSSRYLVKRTGEKVFLECVQDMDHENMFWYRQDPGLGLRLIYFSYDVKMKEKGDIPEGYSVSREKKERFSLILESASTNQTSMYLCASSLSGRVQETQYFGPGTRLLVL.

This chain links TRBV6-1 with TRBJ1-1; D unclear. From germline, CDR1 is MNHNS and CDR2 SASEGT. The CDR3 covers 12 residues. Trimming shortened V by 2 bases and J by 9 bases, and 10 bases separated the two germline ends. CDR3 amino acids: CASSELGRKAFF. The CDR3 DNA reads as TGTGCCAGCAGTGAACTGGGCAGGAAAGCTTTCTTT.

This clone was picked up one time. V is TRBV19 and J is TRBJ2-7; tentative D call: TRBD1 (5 bases). Per germline, CDR1 LNHDA and CDR2 SQIVND (reference sequence). The V end lost 1 base, the J end lost 2 bases, and 9 bases lay between the germline ends. The CDR3 contains 14 residues. CDR3 region: CASSIGGKTYEQYF. The DNA for the CDR3 is TGTGCCAGTAGTATAGGGGGCAAGACCTACGAGCAGTACTTC.

The chain couples TRBV6-5 to TRBJ1-5; 8 nucleotides match TRBD1. The CDR3 loop spans 13 amino acids. Germline V lookup: CDR1 MNHEY, CDR2 SVGAGI. V was clipped by 10 bases and J by 5 bases; unmatched bases: 7. The CDR3 coding sequence is TGTGCCACCAGGACAGGGTCGGATCAGCCCCAGCATTTT. This translates into CATRTGSDQPQHF.

The chain carries TRBV9 and TRBJ1-1; D ambiguous. Germline-derived CDR1 and CDR2 are SGDLS and YYNGEE. This CDR3 is built from 13 residues. Trimming stripped 0 bases from V and 4 bases from J, with 7 bases between. CDR3 nucleotide sequence: TGTGCCAGCAGCGTAGAAAAAGCCACTGAAGCTTTCTTT. Residues: CASSVEKATEAFF.

The rearrangement uses TRBV6-2 or TRBV6-3 and TRBJ1-1; D not certain. The CDR3 consists of 17 residues. V dropped 5 bases and J dropped 1 base, with 20 bases sitting between them. The V gene's germline CDR1 is MNHEY and CDR2 SVGEGT. The CDR3 region is CASSQRPTIRQNTEAFF. The CDR3 DNA is TGTGCCAGCAGTCAACGACCTACCATCCGACAGAACACTGAAGCTTTCTTT.